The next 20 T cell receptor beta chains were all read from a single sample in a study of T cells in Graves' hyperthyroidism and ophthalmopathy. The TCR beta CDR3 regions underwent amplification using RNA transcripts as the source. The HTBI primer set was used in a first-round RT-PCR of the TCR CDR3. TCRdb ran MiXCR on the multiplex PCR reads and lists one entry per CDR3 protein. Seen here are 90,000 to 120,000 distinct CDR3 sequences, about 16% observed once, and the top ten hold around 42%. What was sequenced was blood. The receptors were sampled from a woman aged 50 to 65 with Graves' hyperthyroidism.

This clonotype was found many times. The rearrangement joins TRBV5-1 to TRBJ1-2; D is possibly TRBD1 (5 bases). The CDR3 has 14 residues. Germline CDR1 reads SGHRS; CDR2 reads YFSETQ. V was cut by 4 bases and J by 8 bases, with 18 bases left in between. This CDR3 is CASSGGFTGGGYTF. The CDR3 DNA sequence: TGCGCCAGCAGCGGAGGATTTACGGGGGGAGGCTACACCTTC.

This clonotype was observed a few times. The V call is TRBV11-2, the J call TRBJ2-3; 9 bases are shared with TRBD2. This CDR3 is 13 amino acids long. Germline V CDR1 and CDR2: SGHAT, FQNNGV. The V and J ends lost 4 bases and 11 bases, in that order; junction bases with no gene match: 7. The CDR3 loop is CASSSVAGAMQYF. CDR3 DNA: TGTGCCAGCAGCTCAGTAGCGGGAGCTATGCAGTATTTT. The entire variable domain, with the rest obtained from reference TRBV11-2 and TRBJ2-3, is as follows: EAGVAQSPRYKIIEKRQSVAFWCNPISGHATLYWYQQILGQGPKLLIQFQNNGVVDDSQLPKDRFSAERLKGVDSTLKIQPAKLEDSAVYLCASSSVAGAMQYFGPGTRLTVL.

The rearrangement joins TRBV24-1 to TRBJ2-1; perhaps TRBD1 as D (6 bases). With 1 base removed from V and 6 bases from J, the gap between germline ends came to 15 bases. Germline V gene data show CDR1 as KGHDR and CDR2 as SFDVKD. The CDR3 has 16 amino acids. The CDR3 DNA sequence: TGTGCCACCAGTGATTTTCTGACAGGTGAAACCAATGAGCAGTTCTTC. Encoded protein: CATSDFLTGETNEQFF.

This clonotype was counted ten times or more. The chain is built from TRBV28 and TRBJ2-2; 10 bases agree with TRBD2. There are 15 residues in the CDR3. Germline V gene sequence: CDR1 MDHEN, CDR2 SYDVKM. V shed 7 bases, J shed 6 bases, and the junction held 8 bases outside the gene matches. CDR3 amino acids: CASTIPLAGAGELFF. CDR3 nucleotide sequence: TGTGCCAGCACAATTCCCCTAGCGGGAGCCGGGGAGCTGTTTTTT.

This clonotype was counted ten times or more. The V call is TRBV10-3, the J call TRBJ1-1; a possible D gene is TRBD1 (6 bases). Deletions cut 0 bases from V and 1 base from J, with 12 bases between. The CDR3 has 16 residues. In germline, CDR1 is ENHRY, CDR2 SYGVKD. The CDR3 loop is CAISESVGATNTEAFF. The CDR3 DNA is TGTGCCATCAGTGAGTCGGTGGGGGCAACGAACACTGAAGCTTTCTTT.

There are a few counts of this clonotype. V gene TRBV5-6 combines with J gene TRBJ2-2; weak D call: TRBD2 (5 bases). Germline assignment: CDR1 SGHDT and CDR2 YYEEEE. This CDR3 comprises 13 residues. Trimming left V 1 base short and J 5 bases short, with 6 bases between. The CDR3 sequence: CASSLKRTGELFF. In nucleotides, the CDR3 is TGTGCCAGCAGCTTGAAGCGGACCGGGGAGCTGTTTTTT.

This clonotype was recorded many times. Here the CDR3 reads CASSLGQAYSGNTIYF. The CDR3 DNA reads TGCGCCAGCAGCTTGGGACAGGCTTACTCTGGAAACACCATATATTTT. The gene calls are TRBV5-1 and TRBJ1-3; tentative D call: TRBD1 (6 bases). There are 16 residues in the CDR3. Germline V CDR1 and CDR2: SGHRS, YFSETQ. The germline V and J ends were trimmed by 0 bases and 0 bases, with 10 bases remaining between them.

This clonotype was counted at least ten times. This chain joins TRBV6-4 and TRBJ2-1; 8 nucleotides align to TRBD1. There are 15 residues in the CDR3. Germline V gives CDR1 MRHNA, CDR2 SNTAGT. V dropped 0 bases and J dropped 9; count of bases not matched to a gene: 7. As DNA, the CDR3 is TGTGCCAGCAGTGACTCGGCGCAGGGGGCGGGTGAGCAGTTCTTC. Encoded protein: CASSDSAQGAGEQFF.

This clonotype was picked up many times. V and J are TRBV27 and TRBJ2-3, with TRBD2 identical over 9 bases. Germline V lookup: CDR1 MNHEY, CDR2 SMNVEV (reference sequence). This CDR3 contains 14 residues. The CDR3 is CPLLGTSITDTQYF. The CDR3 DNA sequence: TGTCCACTTTTGGGGACTAGCATCACAGATACGCAGTATTTT.

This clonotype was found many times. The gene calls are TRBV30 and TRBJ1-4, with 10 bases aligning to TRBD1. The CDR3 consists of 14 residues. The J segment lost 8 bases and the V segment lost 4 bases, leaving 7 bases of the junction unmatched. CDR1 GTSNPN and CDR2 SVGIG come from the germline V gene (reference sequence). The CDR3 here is CAWNRDRGSEKLFF. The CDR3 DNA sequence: TGTGCCTGGAACCGGGACAGGGGAAGCGAAAAACTGTTTTTT.

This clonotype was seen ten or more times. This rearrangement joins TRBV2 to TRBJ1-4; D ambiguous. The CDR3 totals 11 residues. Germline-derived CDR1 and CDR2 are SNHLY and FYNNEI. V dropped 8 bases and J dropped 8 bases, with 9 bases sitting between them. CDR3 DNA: TGTGCCAGCTGGACTGAGGAAAAACTGTTTTTT. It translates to CASWTEEKLFF. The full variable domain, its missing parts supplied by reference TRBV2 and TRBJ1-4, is EPEVTQTPSHQVTQMGQEVILRCVPISNHLYFYWYRQILGQKVEFLVSFYNNEISEKSEIFDDQFSVERPDGSNFTLKIRSTKLEDSAMYFCASWTEEKLFFGSGTQLSVL.

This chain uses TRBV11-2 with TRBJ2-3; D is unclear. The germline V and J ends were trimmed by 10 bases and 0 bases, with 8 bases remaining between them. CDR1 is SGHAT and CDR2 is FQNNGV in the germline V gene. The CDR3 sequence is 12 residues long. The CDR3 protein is CATSASTDTQYF. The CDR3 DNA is TGTGCCACGTCGGCGAGCACAGATACGCAGTATTTT.

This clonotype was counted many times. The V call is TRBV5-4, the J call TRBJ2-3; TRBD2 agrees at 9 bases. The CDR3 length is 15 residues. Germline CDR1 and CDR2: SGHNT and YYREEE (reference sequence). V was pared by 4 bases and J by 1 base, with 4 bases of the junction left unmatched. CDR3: CASSPTSGRTDTQYF. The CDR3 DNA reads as TGTGCCAGCAGCCCGACTAGCGGCCGCACAGATACGCAGTATTTT.

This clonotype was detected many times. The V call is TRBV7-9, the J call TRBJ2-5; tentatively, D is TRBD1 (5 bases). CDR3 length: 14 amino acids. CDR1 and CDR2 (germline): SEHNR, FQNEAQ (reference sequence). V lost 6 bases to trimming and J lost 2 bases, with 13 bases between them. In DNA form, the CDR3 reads TGTGCCAGCAGTCAAAGGCCAGGGCAAGAGACCCAGTACTTC. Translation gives CASSQRPGQETQYF.

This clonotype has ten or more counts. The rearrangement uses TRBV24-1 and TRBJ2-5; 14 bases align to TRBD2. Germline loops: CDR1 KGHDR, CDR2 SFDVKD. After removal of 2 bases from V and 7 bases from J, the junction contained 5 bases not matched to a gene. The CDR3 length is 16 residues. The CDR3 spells CATSDSRLAGGGTQYF. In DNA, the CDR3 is TGTGCCACCAGTGATTCGAGACTAGCGGGAGGGGGGACCCAGTACTTC.

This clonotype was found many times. The chain's CDR3 is CSAASRVTEAFF. As DNA, the CDR3 is TGCAGTGCCGCCTCGCGGGTTACTGAAGCTTTCTTT. The V call is TRBV20-1, the J call TRBJ1-1; D not resolved. The CDR3 is 12 residues long. V shed 6 bases and J shed 5 bases, with 13 bases lying between them. Germline-derived CDR1 and CDR2 are DFQATT and SNEGSKA (reference sequence).

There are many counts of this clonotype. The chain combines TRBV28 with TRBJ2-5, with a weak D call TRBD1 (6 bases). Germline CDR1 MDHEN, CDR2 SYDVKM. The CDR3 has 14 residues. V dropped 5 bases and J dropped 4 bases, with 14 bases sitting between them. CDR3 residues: CASSQQEGGETQYF. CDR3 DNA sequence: TGTGCCAGCAGTCAACAGGAAGGGGGAGAGACCCAGTACTTC. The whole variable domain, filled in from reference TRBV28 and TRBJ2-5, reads DVKVTQSSRYLVKRTGEKVFLECVQDMDHENMFWYRQDPGLGLRLIYFSYDVKMKEKGDIPEGYSVSREKKERFSLILESASTNQTSMYLCASSQQEGGETQYFGPGTRLLVL.

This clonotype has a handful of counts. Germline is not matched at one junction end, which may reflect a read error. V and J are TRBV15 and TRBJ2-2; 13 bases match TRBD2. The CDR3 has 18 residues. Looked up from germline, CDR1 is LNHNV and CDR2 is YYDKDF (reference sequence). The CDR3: CATRRGDGLAGELGELFF. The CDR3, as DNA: TGTGCCACCAGAAGAGGGGACGGACTAGCGGGAGAGTTAGGGGAGCTGTTTTTT.

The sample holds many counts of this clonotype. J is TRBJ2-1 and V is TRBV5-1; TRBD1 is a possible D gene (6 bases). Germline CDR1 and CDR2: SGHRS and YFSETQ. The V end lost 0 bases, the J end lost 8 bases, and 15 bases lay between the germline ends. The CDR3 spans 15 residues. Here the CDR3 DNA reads TGCGCCAGCAGCTTGGAGGAACAGGGTCCTGATGAGCAGTTCTTC. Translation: CASSLEEQGPDEQFF. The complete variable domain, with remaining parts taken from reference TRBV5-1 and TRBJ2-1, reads KAGVTQTPRYLIKTRGQQVTLSCSPISGHRSVSWYQQTPGQGLQFLFEYFSETQRNKGNFPGRFSGRQFSNSRSEMNVSTLELGDSALYLCASSLEEQGPDEQFFGPGTRLTVL.

CDR3 protein: CASSVESIADTQYF. The CDR3 region has the DNA TGTGCCAGCAGCGTCGAGTCTATCGCAGATACGCAGTATTTT. The V and J genes are TRBV9 and TRBJ2-3, with D uncertain. CDR1 is SGDLS, CDR2 YYNGEE, per germline. V dropped 2 bases and J dropped 4 bases, with 11 bases sitting between them. The CDR3 runs 14 residues.